One and the same sample provided the 24 T cell receptor beta chains below, sequenced in a study of T cell responses to AZD1222 COVID-19 vaccine. Using immunoSEQ multiplex PCR, the repertoire was profiled, and TCRdb retains in-frame clones only, with some absent. The top ten clones hold 10% of a sample with around 100,000 clones, approximately 87% of them seen once. The sample consisted of peripheral blood, taken 28 days after the second AZD1222 dose. All receptors derive from an adult who received the AZD1222 COVID-19 vaccine.

About this clone: Relative to the germline gene, one junction end is altered; a read error may explain this. The chain carries TRBV5-6 and TRBJ2-3; 10 positions match TRBD2. Germline CDR1 is SGHDT and CDR2 is YYEEEE. There are 16 residues in the CDR3. In DNA form, the CDR3 reads TGTGCCAGCGGCTTACAGACTAGCGGGTTATTTCGTACGCAGTATTTT. Encoded protein: CASGLQTSGLFRTQYF. The full variable domain, its missing parts supplied by reference TRBV5-6 and TRBJ2-3, is DAGVTQSPTHLIKTRGQQVTLRCSPKSGHDTVSWYQQALGQGPQFIFQYYEEEERQRGNFPDRFSGHQFPNYSSELNVNALLLGDSALYLCASGLQTSGLFRTQYFGPGTRLTVL.

This clone came up a few times. The chain is built from TRBV15 and TRBJ1-4; possibly TRBD1 for D (5 bases). Germline V gene sequence: CDR1 LNHNV, CDR2 YYDKDF (reference sequence). CDR3 length: 17 residues. Trimming removed 1 base from V and 2 bases from J, with 14 bases in between. In DNA form, the CDR3 reads TGTGCCACCAGCAGAGTGGGGGTGGGGGAGACTAATGAAAAACTGTTTTTT. The encoded protein is CATSRVGVGETNEKLFF.

In its sample, this clone was seen a few times. Here the CDR3 reads CASSSGGQGASYTEAFF. CDR3 nucleotides: TGTGCCAGCAGCTCTGGGGGACAGGGGGCATCGTACACTGAAGCTTTCTTT. V usage is TRBV5-6 and J usage is TRBJ1-1, with TRBD1 matching over 12 bases. Looked up from germline, CDR1 is SGHDT and CDR2 is YYEEEE. With V trimmed by 3 bases and J by 3 bases, 9 bases remained unmatched. This CDR3 spans 17 amino acids.

The V call is TRBV30, the J call TRBJ1-1, with D unresolved. V lost 0 bases, J lost 6 bases, and 11 bases lay in between. Germline values: CDR1 GTSNPN, CDR2 SVGIG (reference sequence). CDR3 length: 13 residues. CDR3 nucleotide sequence: TGTGCCTGGAGTGTACAAGGCGGGCCTGAAGCTTTCTTT. The encoded protein is CAWSVQGGPEAFF.

V usage is TRBV7-9 and J usage is TRBJ1-4; D unclear. Deletions cut 1 base from V and 6 bases from J, with 12 bases between. Germline lookup yields CDR1 SEHNR and CDR2 FQNEAQ (reference sequence). This CDR3 contains 15 residues. For the CDR3, the DNA is TGTGCCAGCAGCTTAGGGCGGGCTTCGGATGAAAAACTGTTTTTT. Translating it yields CASSLGRASDEKLFF.

The chain employs TRBV20-1 and TRBJ2-5; a possible D gene is TRBD1 (7 bases). Germline assignment: CDR1 DFQATT and CDR2 SNEGSKA (reference sequence). The CDR3 length is 15 residues. Trimming shortened V by 3 bases and J by 5 bases, and 19 bases separated the two germline ends. The CDR3 here is CSASGAQAGGETQYF. CDR3 DNA sequence: TGCAGTGCTAGTGGCGCCCAGGCAGGGGGGGAGACCCAGTACTTC.

This chain uses TRBV27 with TRBJ1-5, with D hard to call. Germline lookup yields CDR1 MNHEY and CDR2 SMNVEV (reference sequence). V gave up 3 bases and J gave up 6 bases, with 9 bases separating them. This CDR3 region has 13 residues. The CDR3 here is CASSFVRGQPQHF. The CDR3 DNA is TGTGCCAGCAGTTTTGTCCGTGGTCAGCCCCAGCATTTT.

This clone was observed a single time. The rearrangement links TRBV3-1 (or the pseudogene TRBV3-2) to TRBJ1-2; no definite D call. CDR1 is LGHDT and CDR2 is YNNKEL in the germline V gene (reference sequence). The CDR3 covers 11 residues. Trimming removed 1 base at V and 8 bases at J, with 5 bases between. CDR3 amino acids: CASSQGGGYTF. The CDR3 nucleotides are TGTGCCAGCAGCCAAGGAGGAGGCTACACCTTC.

The chain employs TRBV28 and TRBJ2-7, with TRBD1 as a possible D gene (6 bases). Germline V lookup: CDR1 MDHEN, CDR2 SYDVKM. There are 14 residues in the CDR3. V shed 5 bases and J shed 4 bases, with 15 bases lying between them. CDR3 DNA sequence: TGTGCCAGCAGTCCCTGGACAGCTGAGTACGAGCAGTACTTC. It yields the protein CASSPWTAEYEQYF.

The V and J genes are TRBV18 and TRBJ1-5; tentative D call: TRBD1 (6 bases). CDR1 is KGHSH, CDR2 LQKENI, per germline. V lost 3 bases and J lost 5, with 14 bases in between. The CDR3 is made up of 15 amino acids. The CDR3 sequence: CASSPLDSRYQPQHF. The CDR3 DNA sequence: TGTGCCAGCTCACCCTTGGACAGCAGATATCAGCCCCAGCATTTT.

This sequence joins TRBV7-8 and TRBJ1-2; no firm D call. Germline V gene sequence: CDR1 SGHVS, CDR2 FQNEAQ. The ends were cut back, 5 bases at V and 4 bases at J, with 8 bases in the middle. The CDR3 contains 12 residues. Here the CDR3 DNA reads TGTGCCAGCAGCCGGAGCGGCTATGGCTACACCTTC. Translating gives CASSRSGYGYTF.

The V gene is TRBV28, the J gene TRBJ1-2, with D maybe TRBD1 (6 bases). V was cut by 2 bases and J by 6 bases, with 10 bases left in between. This CDR3 spans 13 amino acids. The V gene's germline CDR1 is MDHEN and CDR2 SYDVKM. CDR3 sequence reads: CASSLGGQNGYTF. The CDR3 DNA is TGTGCCAGCAGTTTAGGGGGCCAGAATGGCTACACCTTC.

V and J are TRBV3-1 (or the pseudogene TRBV3-2) and TRBJ1-2, with a possible D match to TRBD1 (5 bases). Germline V gene lookup returns CDR1 LGHDT and CDR2 YNNKEL (reference sequence). Trimming shortened V by 4 bases and J by 10 bases, and 19 bases separated the two germline ends. This CDR3 is 14 amino acids long. The CDR3 spells CASSPGPSPMIYTF. CDR3 nucleotide sequence: TGTGCCAGCAGCCCGGGGCCCAGTCCGATGATCTACACCTTC.

This chain joins TRBV6-5 and TRBJ1-2; 7 nucleotides match TRBD1. Per the germline V gene, CDR1 is MNHEY and CDR2 is SVGAGI. With 0 bases clipped from V and 3 bases from J, the junction kept 1 base outside the gene matches. CDR3 length equals 14 residues. CDR3 amino acids: CASSYSTGYYGYTF. The CDR3 nucleotides are TGTGCCAGCAGTTACTCGACAGGGTACTATGGCTACACCTTC.

CDR3 coding DNA: TGTGCCAGCAGCGGCAGTCTCGAGCAGTACTTC. The encoded protein is CASSGSLEQYF. J is TRBJ2-7 and V is TRBV11-2; D is uncertain. CDR1 SGHAT and CDR2 FQNNGV come from the germline V gene. The CDR3 contains 11 residues. V shed 5 bases and J shed 6 bases, with 8 bases lying between them.

This chain uses TRBV28 with TRBJ1-1; perhaps TRBD1 as D (6 bases). From germline, CDR1 is MDHEN and CDR2 SYDVKM. Between the trimmed V and J ends, which lost 6 bases and 1 base, there was a span of 15 bases. CDR3 length equals 15 residues. CDR3 sequence: CASSKHGGGNTEAFF. Here the CDR3 DNA reads TGTGCCAGCAGCAAACACGGAGGGGGGAACACTGAAGCTTTCTTT.

CDR3 sequence: CASSHQGQRDSYEQYF. CDR3 nucleotides: TGTGCCAGCAGCCACCAAGGACAGCGGGATTCCTACGAGCAGTACTTC. The chain combines TRBV4-2 with TRBJ2-7; D is possibly TRBD2 (7 bases). CDR3 length equals 16 residues. Germline CDR1 LGHNA, CDR2 YNFKEQ. With 3 bases removed from V and 1 base from J, the gap between germline ends came to 16 bases.

The V gene is TRBV19, the J gene TRBJ1-1; TRBD1 matches at 7 bases. Germline CDR1 reads LNHDA; CDR2 reads SQIVND (reference sequence). With V trimmed by 11 bases and J by 4 bases, 7 bases remained unmatched. This CDR3 contains 12 residues. The CDR3 DNA sequence: TGTGCCGTTGGGACAGCGGGCACTGAAGCTTTCTTT. The encoded protein is CAVGTAGTEAFF.

The chain carries TRBV30 and TRBJ1-1, with D uncertain. Germline CDR1 and CDR2: GTSNPN and SVGIG (reference sequence). This CDR3 region has 13 residues. With 0 bases removed from V and 3 bases from J, the gap between germline ends came to 8 bases. The CDR3 sequence is CAWSVAAYTEAFF. In nucleotides, the CDR3 is TGTGCCTGGAGTGTGGCTGCCTACACTGAAGCTTTCTTT.

The chain recombines TRBV5-4 with TRBJ2-3, with D possibly TRBD2 on 6 matching bases. The CDR3 is 15 amino acids. V gave up 4 bases and J gave up 1 base, with 13 bases separating them. Germline CDR1 and CDR2: SGHNT and YYREEE (reference sequence). Here the CDR3 DNA reads TGTGCCAGCAGCCTGGGAGGACCAGGCACAGATACGCAGTATTTT. Translation: CASSLGGPGTDTQYF.

The chain carries TRBV29-1 and TRBJ2-1; TRBD2 aligns across 8 bases. Germline CDR1 and CDR2: SQVTM and ANQGSEA. With V trimmed by 7 bases and J by 4 bases, 12 bases remained unmatched. The CDR3 consists of 15 residues. CDR3 coding DNA: TGCAGCGCTCGGGGTGAGGCGGGAGGTTACAATGAGCAGTTCTTC. It is translated as CSARGEAGGYNEQFF.

The CDR3 reads CSARDRGYGYTF. In DNA form, the CDR3 reads TGCAGCGCGAGGGACAGGGGCTATGGCTACACCTTC. The chain joins TRBV29-1 to TRBJ1-2; 10 bases line up with TRBD1. This CDR3 spans 12 amino acids. The germline gives CDR1 SQVTM, CDR2 ANQGSEA. V was clipped by 7 bases and J by 4 bases; unmatched bases: 3.

This clone occurred once. This chain joins TRBV27 and TRBJ2-5; D may be TRBD1 (6 bases). The CDR3 runs 16 residues. Germline CDR1 MNHEY, CDR2 SMNVEV (reference sequence). V lost 5 bases to trimming and J lost 2 bases, with 18 bases between them. CDR3 protein: CASSPTGKGWQETQYF. The CDR3, as DNA: TGTGCCAGCAGTCCTACAGGGAAAGGTTGGCAAGAGACCCAGTACTTC.

The chain has TRBV14 and TRBJ2-1, with D unclear. Trimming shortened V by 0 bases and J by 0 bases, and 12 bases separated the two germline ends. Germline V gene data show CDR1 as SGHDN and CDR2 as FVKESK. This CDR3 region has 17 residues. The CDR3 loop is CASSQEFSGFSYNEQFF. CDR3 DNA: TGTGCCAGCAGCCAAGAATTCTCCGGGTTCTCCTACAATGAGCAGTTCTTC.